These 11 T cell receptor beta chains were all obtained from the same sample, sequenced in a study of OX40 agonist ivuxolimab in advanced cancers. The data were produced by immunoSEQ multiplex PCR, yet TCRdb's version contains in-frame clones alone and is incomplete. The profile shows about 74,000 clones, roughly 88% of them singletons. Material: CD4+ or CD8+ T cells sorted from blood, obtained in a trial of the OX40 agonist ivuxolimab. These receptors all come from an adult with an advanced solid tumor such as melanoma, head and neck, liver or kidney cancer.

The CDR3 here is CASRGAEQYF. CDR3 in DNA: TGTGCCAGCAGAGGCGCCGAGCAGTACTTC. This chain links TRBV6-1 with TRBJ2-7, with no clear D. The V end lost 6 bases, the J end lost 6 bases, and 6 bases lay between the germline ends. From germline, CDR1 is MNHNS and CDR2 SASEGT. CDR3 length: 10 residues.

The V call is TRBV23-1, the J call TRBJ1-3, with no clear D. TRBV23-1 is given ORF status, its function remaining uncertain. The CDR3 length is 17 residues. V gave up 0 bases and J gave up 0 bases, with 12 bases separating them. As DNA, the CDR3 is TGCGCCAGCAGTCAATCGAAACAGCTAAGCTCTGGAAACACCATATATTTT. Encoded protein: CASSQSKQLSSGNTIYF.

The gene calls are TRBV10-3 and TRBJ2-1, with 10 nucleotides matching TRBD2. The CDR3 length is 17 residues. V lost 4 bases to trimming and J lost 0 bases; unmatched junction nucleotides: 6. CDR1 is ENHRY and CDR2 is SYGVKD in the germline V gene. The chain's CDR3 is CAISGTSGRSSYNEQFF. The CDR3 DNA sequence: TGTGCCATCAGTGGGACTAGCGGCCGCTCCTCCTACAATGAGCAGTTCTTC.

The chain is built from TRBV2 and TRBJ1-2; unclear D gene. The CDR3 contains 12 residues. Germline CDR1 is SNHLY and CDR2 is FYNNEI. Trimming stripped 6 bases from V and 9 bases from J, with 14 bases between. The CDR3 protein is CASSVPPGSYTF. The DNA for the CDR3 is TGTGCCAGCAGCGTCCCCCCGGGGAGCTACACCTTC.

This clone has just a few counts. The chain couples TRBV5-6 to TRBJ2-7; D unresolved. CDR1 SGHDT and CDR2 YYEEEE come from the germline V gene. Trimming left V 3 bases short and J 2 bases short, with 12 bases between. The CDR3 is made up of 14 amino acids. The CDR3 loop reads CASSSLYPPYEQYF. The CDR3 region has the DNA TGTGCCAGCAGCTCCCTTTACCCGCCCTACGAGCAGTACTTC.

This chain connects TRBV6-5 to TRBJ1-5; D uncertain. This CDR3 has 14 amino acids. V was cut by 3 bases and J by 0 bases, with 6 bases left in between. Germline assignment: CDR1 MNHEY and CDR2 SVGAGI. The CDR3, as DNA: TGTGCCAGCAGTTATTTAAATAGCAATCAGCCCCAGCATTTT. This encodes CASSYLNSNQPQHF.

The rearrangement links TRBV5-6 to TRBJ2-2; tentatively, D is TRBD2 (6 bases). This CDR3 contains 16 residues. V was shortened by 4 bases and J by 4 bases, with 17 bases between the two germline ends. Germline CDR1 reads SGHDT; CDR2 reads YYEEEE. The CDR3 nucleotides read TGTGCCAGCAGCCCCGGATTCGGGGGACCCACCGGGGAGCTGTTTTTT. Amino acids: CASSPGFGGPTGELFF.

The V and J genes are TRBV14 and TRBJ2-1; D is uncertain. Trimming took off 5 bases at V and 5 bases at J, with 10 bases between the two ends. The CDR3 extends over 13 amino acids. Looked up from germline, CDR1 is SGHDN and CDR2 is FVKESK. The CDR3 sequence: CASSEQNHNEQFF. CDR3 coding DNA: TGTGCCAGCAGCGAGCAAAATCACAATGAGCAGTTCTTC. The whole variable domain, filled in from reference TRBV14 and TRBJ2-1, reads EAGVTQFPSHSVIEKGQTVTLRCDPISGHDNLYWYRRVMGKEIKFLLHFVKESKQDESGMPNNRFLAERTGGTYSTLKVQPAELEDSGVYFCASSEQNHNEQFFGPGTRLTVL.

This clone was detected a few times. Other DNA sequences in this specimen translate into the identical CDR3. The chain joins TRBV19 to TRBJ2-1, with a tentative D call TRBD2 (6 bases). Trimming cost V 3 bases and J 2 bases, with 8 bases left between them. CDR1 is LNHDA, CDR2 SQIVND, per germline (reference sequence). The CDR3 runs 14 residues. DNA of the CDR3: TGTGCCAGTAGTATTGGCGGGGCCTACAATGAGCAGTTCTTC. This gives the protein CASSIGGAYNEQFF.

V usage is TRBV27 and J usage is TRBJ2-2; 10 bases map to TRBD2. The germline gives CDR1 MNHEY, CDR2 SMNVEV (reference sequence). V shed 6 bases and J 2 bases; nucleotides not matched to a gene: 3. The CDR3 totals 15 residues. CDR3 region: CASRSSGSNTGELFF. DNA for the CDR3: TGTGCCAGCAGGTCTAGCGGGAGCAACACCGGGGAGCTGTTTTTT.

This clone occurred once. The chain links TRBV6-1 to TRBJ2-7; 9 bases align to TRBD1. From germline, CDR1 is MNHNS and CDR2 SASEGT. The J segment lost 3 bases and the V segment lost 8 bases, leaving 8 bases of the junction unmatched. The CDR3 runs to 14 residues. In nucleotides, the CDR3 is TGTGCCAGCGTTGGGACAGGGTTAAACTACGAGCAGTACTTC. Its translation: CASVGTGLNYEQYF.